The 20 T cell receptor beta chains given below trace back to one sample, sequenced in a study of blood T cell repertoires in COVID-19 (TCRdb year 2020). Libraries came from the immunoSEQ multiplex PCR assay. Drawn from immuneACCESS, this table holds only the in-frame rearrangements with V and J called that TCRdb kept. Clones are partly lost; checked studies trace under half to an unresolved V gene and leave the rest unexplained. This sample is represented by 250,000 to 300,000 clones; approximately 86% of them were singletons. Of the sample, around 13% is held by the ten largest clones. Specimen: peripheral blood. These TCRs come from a woman aged 65 to 85 with COVID-19, enrolled during active disease.

V gene TRBV28 combines with J gene TRBJ2-4; 12 nucleotides align to TRBD1. This CDR3 spans 18 amino acids. J gave up 6 bases and V 8 bases, and 17 bases lay outside the gene matches. CDR1 MDHEN and CDR2 SYDVKM come from the germline V gene. CDR3 region: CASRIRLGQGAFRNIQYF. The DNA for the CDR3 is TGTGCCAGCCGAATTAGGTTGGGACAGGGGGCTTTTAGAAACATTCAGTACTTC.

The chain employs TRBV9 and TRBJ1-4; a weak D match, TRBD1 (5 bases). The CDR3 consists of 16 residues. Germline V gene lookup returns CDR1 SGDLS and CDR2 YYNGEE. Trimming pared 0 bases from V and 7 bases from J, leaving 16 bases between. The chain's CDR3 is CASSVVSGGGTEKLFF. The CDR3 DNA reads TGTGCCAGCAGCGTAGTGTCCGGGGGAGGTACTGAAAAACTGTTTTTT.

The chain recombines TRBV5-1 with TRBJ2-6; tentatively, D is TRBD1 (6 bases). Germline-derived CDR1 and CDR2 are SGHRS and YFSETQ. The CDR3 contains 17 residues. V shed 5 bases and J shed 0 bases, with 15 bases lying between them. The CDR3 loop is CASRSTGHVSGANVLTF. Here the CDR3 DNA reads TGCGCCAGCAGATCGACGGGACACGTCTCTGGGGCCAACGTCCTGACTTTC.

This chain joins TRBV29-1 and TRBJ2-2; D is unclear. Germline CDR1 reads SQVTM; CDR2 reads ANQGSEA. This CDR3 has 14 amino acids. Trimming removed 4 bases at V and 1 base at J, with 10 bases between. The CDR3 spells CSVADRLNTGELFF. The DNA for the CDR3 is TGCAGCGTTGCCGATCGACTGAACACCGGGGAGCTGTTTTTT.

The V call is TRBV13, the J call TRBJ2-1; D might be TRBD1 (6 bases). V was pared by 5 bases and J by 1 base, with 24 bases between. The CDR3 extends over 19 amino acids. The germline V gene has CDR1 PRHDT and CDR2 FYEKMQ (reference sequence). In DNA form, the CDR3 reads TGTGCCAGCAGCCAGGGGTATCCACCACGGGGCCTATCCTACAATGAGCAGTTCTTC. It translates to CASSQGYPPRGLSYNEQFF.

This chain links TRBV27 with TRBJ1-4, with D possibly being TRBD1 (6 bases). The germline V and J ends were trimmed by 3 bases and 7 bases, with 12 bases remaining between them. This CDR3 region has 14 residues. Looked up from germline, CDR1 is MNHEY and CDR2 is SMNVEV (reference sequence). The CDR3 reads CASSFGQRGEKLFF. In DNA form, the CDR3 reads TGTGCCAGCAGTTTTGGACAGAGGGGTGAAAAACTGTTTTTT.

The gene calls are TRBV11-2 and TRBJ1-2; D unclear. The CDR3 spans 14 residues. Germline V lookup: CDR1 SGHAT, CDR2 FQNNGV. Deletions cut 3 bases from V and 3 bases from J, with 11 bases between. CDR3 region: CASSFDTLDYGYTF. The CDR3 DNA follows: TGTGCCAGCAGCTTTGACACCCTGGACTATGGCTACACCTTC. Filled out from reference TRBV11-2 and TRBJ1-2, the complete variable domain reads EAGVAQSPRYKIIEKRQSVAFWCNPISGHATLYWYQQILGQGPKLLIQFQNNGVVDDSQLPKDRFSAERLKGVDSTLKIQPAKLEDSAVYLCASSFDTLDYGYTFGSGTRLTVV.

In its sample, this clone was seen a few times. The chain uses TRBV27 and TRBJ2-1, with a tentative D call TRBD2 (6 bases). V was shortened by 4 bases and J by 5 bases, with 12 bases between the two germline ends. From germline, CDR1 is MNHEY and CDR2 SMNVEV (reference sequence). The CDR3 has 14 residues. The CDR3 reads CASSSGLANNEQFF. CDR3 DNA sequence: TGTGCCAGCAGTTCGGGACTCGCGAACAATGAGCAGTTCTTC.

This clone has just one count. The chain links TRBV5-1 to TRBJ2-3; 12 nucleotides match TRBD2. The CDR3 loop spans 16 amino acids. Germline V gene sequence: CDR1 SGHRS, CDR2 YFSETQ. Unmatched junction bases numbered 4, after V lost 0 bases and J lost 5 bases. The CDR3 DNA reads as TGCGCCAGCAGCTTGGGACTAGCGGGGGCCAGAGATACGCAGTATTTT. This codes for CASSLGLAGARDTQYF.

The rearrangement uses TRBV4-3 and TRBJ1-1, with D unresolved. The length of the CDR3 is 14 residues. Trimming stripped 2 bases from V and 1 base from J, with 8 bases between. Germline CDR1 LGHNA, CDR2 YSLEER. CDR3 sequence: CASSQTVTNTEAFF. The DNA of the CDR3 is TGCGCCAGCAGCCAAACAGTGACGAACACTGAAGCTTTCTTT.

This clone was detected a few times. The CDR3 sequence: CASSSHSPYEQYF. For the CDR3, the DNA is TGTGCCAGCAGCTCACATTCCCCCTACGAGCAGTACTTC. The V call is TRBV28, the J call TRBJ2-7; no clear D gene. In germline, CDR1 is MDHEN, CDR2 SYDVKM. This CDR3 contains 13 residues. Trimming shortened V by 6 bases and J by 2 bases, and 11 bases separated the two germline ends. The full variable domain, rest sourced from reference TRBV28 and TRBJ2-7, is DVKVTQSSRYLVKRTGEKVFLECVQDMDHENMFWYRQDPGLGLRLIYFSYDVKMKEKGDIPEGYSVSREKKERFSLILESASTNQTSMYLCASSSHSPYEQYFGPGTRLTVT.

The chain employs TRBV18 and TRBJ1-2; TRBD1 aligns across 10 bases. CDR3 length: 14 amino acids. V lost 2 bases to trimming and J lost 7 bases; unmatched junction nucleotides: 4. The germline gives CDR1 KGHSH, CDR2 LQKENI. Here the CDR3 DNA reads TGTGCCAGCTCACCAGGGAGGACAGGGGGTGGCTACACCTTC. As protein: CASSPGRTGGGYTF.

The V call is TRBV29-1, the J call TRBJ2-5; a weak D match, TRBD2 (6 bases). This CDR3 has 13 residues. V lost 6 bases and J lost 5, with 16 bases in between. Germline V gene data show CDR1 as SQVTM and CDR2 as ANQGSEA. CDR3 nucleotide sequence: TGCAGCGTCAGATCCGGGAGAGTGGAGACCCAGTACTTC. This encodes CSVRSGRVETQYF.

The chain employs TRBV2 and TRBJ2-7, with 11 bases lining up with TRBD1. This CDR3 has 14 residues. CDR1 and CDR2 (germline): SNHLY, FYNNEI. The V gene end was trimmed by 5 bases and the J gene end by 5 bases; junction bases not matched to a gene: 5. The CDR3 protein is CASSLDRGRDEQYF. CDR3 bases: TGTGCCAGCAGTTTGGACAGGGGGCGAGACGAGCAGTACTTC.

The CDR3 DNA follows: TGTGCCAGCACCCCCGACAGCTACAATGAGCAGTTCTTC. It specifies CASTPDSYNEQFF. This sequence joins TRBV7-2 and TRBJ2-1; possibly TRBD1 for D (5 bases). Germline lookup yields CDR1 SGHTA and CDR2 FQGNSA. Trimming cost V 7 bases and J 3 bases, with 10 bases left between them. The CDR3 contains 13 residues. Combining the CDR3 with reference TRBV7-2 and TRBJ2-1 gives the whole variable domain GAGVSQSPSNKVTEKGKDVELRCDPISGHTALYWYRQSLGQGLEFLIYFQGNSAPDKSGLPSDRFSAERTGGSVSTLTIQRTQQEDSAVYLCASTPDSYNEQFFGPGTRLTVL.

This chain links TRBV19 with TRBJ1-4; D remains ambiguous. Between the trimmed V and J ends, which lost 3 bases and 7 bases, there was a span of 3 bases. The length of the CDR3 is 11 residues. Germline lookup yields CDR1 LNHDA and CDR2 SQIVND (reference sequence). DNA for the CDR3: TGTGCCAGTAGTATCCGTGAAAAACTGTTTTTT. Translating it yields CASSIREKLFF.

V is TRBV5-6 and J is TRBJ1-5; TRBD1 aligns across 8 bases. Germline-derived CDR1 and CDR2 are SGHDT and YYEEEE. With V trimmed by 2 bases and J by 15 bases, 16 bases remained unmatched. This CDR3 is built from 15 residues. The CDR3 loop is CASSLGNLGDRGWHF. The CDR3 bases are TGTGCCAGCAGCTTAGGCAATTTGGGCGACAGGGGTTGGCATTTT.

The chain employs TRBV5-1 and TRBJ1-1; the D gene is possibly TRBD1 (6 bases). The CDR3 extends over 15 amino acids. V lost 4 bases and J lost 0, with 13 bases in between. Germline V CDR1 and CDR2: SGHRS, YFSETQ. This CDR3 is CASSLGQLMNTEAFF. The CDR3 nucleotides are TGCGCCAGCAGCCTAGGACAGTTAATGAACACTGAAGCTTTCTTT.

The chain couples TRBV10-3 to TRBJ2-7; D gene uncertain. Germline V gives CDR1 ENHRY, CDR2 SYGVKD. CDR3 length: 15 amino acids. Trimming cost V 4 bases and J 2 bases, with 15 bases left between them. The CDR3 sequence: CAISGANGDTYEQYF. The CDR3 nucleotides read TGTGCCATCAGTGGCGCAAATGGCGACACCTACGAGCAGTACTTC.

The genes are TRBV4-3 and TRBJ1-5; maybe TRBD1 (6 bases). The germline V gene has CDR1 LGHNA and CDR2 YSLEER. The V and J ends lost 0 bases and 3 bases respectively, with 12 bases between them. This CDR3 has 16 residues. CDR3 in amino acids: CASSQDGAGANQPQHF. The CDR3 DNA is TGCGCCAGCAGCCAAGACGGGGCAGGGGCCAATCAGCCCCAGCATTTT.